Below, 22 T cell receptor beta chains from the same sample are listed, as sequenced in a study of cytomegalovirus exposure and HLA in healthy donors. Vbeta (60) and Jbeta (13) primers were used in the PCR. Clones were read by immunoSEQ multiplex PCR, and TCRdb kept only the in-frame ones, dropping some. Of about 140,000 clones listed, approximately 82% are singletons. Sample: PBMCs. The receptors originated from a woman in her thirties or forties in good health and CMV-seronegative.

This clone was seen only a few times. This rearrangement joins TRBV11-2 to TRBJ1-1, with unresolved D. The V gene lost 2 bases and the J gene lost 2 bases, with 12 bases spanning the gap. The germline gives CDR1 SGHAT, CDR2 FQNNGV. The CDR3 is 15 residues long. This CDR3 is CASSLNRGINTEAFF. In DNA form, the CDR3 reads TGTGCCAGCAGCTTAAACCGGGGAATAAACACTGAAGCTTTCTTT. The variable domain in full, with the rest retrieved from reference TRBV11-2 and TRBJ1-1, is EAGVAQSPRYKIIEKRQSVAFWCNPISGHATLYWYQQILGQGPKLLIQFQNNGVVDDSQLPKDRFSAERLKGVDSTLKIQPAKLEDSAVYLCASSLNRGINTEAFFGQGTRLTVV.

The rearrangement joins TRBV6-5 to TRBJ2-7; 11 bases agree with TRBD2. The length of the CDR3 is 15 residues. J was trimmed by 0 bases and V by 5 bases; bases with no gene match: 3. CDR1 MNHEY and CDR2 SVGAGI come from the germline V gene. The CDR3 protein is CASSGTSGNSYEQYF. The CDR3 region has the DNA TGTGCCAGCAGTGGGACTAGCGGAAACTCCTACGAGCAGTACTTC.

The CDR3 reads CASSLAWTGLSGELFF. The CDR3 DNA follows: TGTGCCAGCAGCTTAGCATGGACAGGTCTTTCCGGGGAGCTGTTTTTT. V and J are TRBV7-8 and TRBJ2-2, with TRBD1 matching 7 bases. Germline V gene data show CDR1 as SGHVS and CDR2 as FQNEAQ. The CDR3 runs 16 residues. J lost 6 bases, V lost 0 bases, and 7 bases had no gene match.

On this clone itself: At one end the junction does not follow the germline gene, possibly because of a read error. The rearrangement links TRBV28 to TRBJ1-5, with 8 positions matching TRBD1. This CDR3 is built from 17 residues. Germline values: CDR1 MDHEN, CDR2 SYDVKM. The CDR3 sequence is CASSLTPQGTGKQPQHF. The CDR3 coding sequence is TGTGCCAGCAGCCTGACTCCCCAAGGGACAGGCAAGCAGCCCCAGCATTTT.

This clone was observed a few times. The chain has TRBV5-1 and TRBJ2-3; D is undetermined. Trimming shortened V by 3 bases and J by 2 bases, and 7 bases separated the two germline ends. CDR1 is SGHRS, CDR2 YFSETQ, per germline. The length of the CDR3 is 13 residues. The CDR3: CASSSLATDTQYF. In DNA, the CDR3 is TGCGCCAGCAGCTCGTTAGCCACAGATACGCAGTATTTT.

The V gene is TRBV10-3, the J gene TRBJ2-3, with TRBD2 identical over 8 bases. The V and J ends lost 2 bases and 4 bases, in that order; junction bases with no gene match: 11. The CDR3 spans 17 residues. Germline CDR1 and CDR2: ENHRY and SYGVKD. For the CDR3, the DNA is TGTGCCATCAGTGAGGGACTAGCCCTATTAAGACCAGATACGCAGTATTTT. Translation gives CAISEGLALLRPDTQYF.

The chain carries TRBV7-9 and TRBJ1-4; D is ambiguous. This CDR3 is built from 15 residues. Trimming stripped 5 bases from V and 1 base from J, with 11 bases between. CDR1 is SEHNR, CDR2 FQNEAQ, per germline (reference sequence). CDR3 region: CASSPNIGTNEKLFF. For the CDR3, the DNA is TGTGCCAGCAGCCCCAACATTGGAACTAATGAAAAACTGTTTTTT.

The chain uses TRBV5-5 and TRBJ2-1; 8 positions agree with TRBD2. CDR1 is SGHKS, CDR2 YYEKEE, per germline (reference sequence). Unmatched junction bases numbered 8, after V lost 0 bases and J lost 9 bases. This CDR3 region has 15 residues. CDR3 nucleotides: TGTGCCAGCAGCTTGGTGACGGGAGGGCCTCCTGAGCAGTTCTTC. Its protein is CASSLVTGGPPEQFF.

V usage is TRBV5-6 and J usage is TRBJ2-7, with 7 positions matching TRBD1. Trimming removed 3 bases from V and 4 bases from J; junction bases left unmatched: 7. The CDR3 contains 14 residues. CDR1 and CDR2 (germline): SGHDT, YYEEEE. CDR3 protein: CASSSGTAGYEQYF. In DNA form, the CDR3 reads TGTGCCAGCAGCTCCGGGACAGCAGGTTACGAGCAGTACTTC.

This clone came up a few times. The chain combines TRBV13 with TRBJ2-2; TRBD2 is a possible D gene (6 bases). Trimming cost V 7 bases and J 1 base, with 13 bases left between them. Per germline, CDR1 PRHDT and CDR2 FYEKMQ (reference sequence). The CDR3 loop spans 15 amino acids. CDR3 in amino acids: CASNGGPLNTGELFF. CDR3 DNA: TGTGCCAGCAATGGAGGGCCGTTGAACACCGGGGAGCTGTTTTTT. Combining the CDR3 with reference TRBV13 and TRBJ2-2 gives the whole variable domain AAGVIQSPRHLIKEKRETATLKCYPIPRHDTVYWYQQGPGQDPQFLISFYEKMQSDKGSIPDRFSAQQFSDYHSELNMSSLELGDSALYFCASNGGPLNTGELFFGEGSRLTVL.

The CDR3 spells CASSLGVGSHEQYF. The CDR3, as DNA: TGTGCCAGCAGCTTAGGCGTAGGGAGCCACGAGCAGTACTTC. The V call is TRBV7-6, the J call TRBJ2-7, with a weak D call TRBD2 (5 bases). Germline CDR1 SGHVS, CDR2 FNYEAQ. The V end lost 1 base, the J end lost 5 bases, and 12 bases lay between the germline ends. The CDR3 extends over 14 amino acids.

This clone was seen just once. This rearrangement joins TRBV4-1 to TRBJ2-7; D perhaps matches TRBD2 (6 bases). CDR1 is MGHRA, CDR2 YSYEKL, per germline. V was clipped by 0 bases and J by 3 bases, with 15 bases between them. The CDR3 extends over 16 amino acids. Here the CDR3 reads CASSQEGRDSIYEQYF. CDR3 coding DNA: TGCGCCAGCAGCCAAGAGGGCCGGGACTCCATCTACGAGCAGTACTTC.

This chain joins TRBV7-6 and TRBJ2-1, with 10 bases identical to TRBD2. The V gene's germline CDR1 is SGHVS and CDR2 FNYEAQ. This CDR3 has 15 amino acids. Trimming cost V 7 bases and J 1 base; bases outside gene matches: 4. CDR3 sequence: CASNPSGSSYNEQFF. As DNA, the CDR3 is TGTGCCAGCAACCCTAGCGGGAGTTCCTACAATGAGCAGTTCTTC.

About this clone: At one boundary the junction diverges from the germline segment, which might be a read error. This sequence joins TRBV5-4 and TRBJ1-2; no reliable D call. The V gene's germline CDR1 is SGHNT and CDR2 YYREEE (reference sequence). This CDR3 is 14 amino acids long. For the CDR3, the DNA is TGTGTCAGCAGCTTGCAAACGGTTAACTATGGCTACACCTTC. This encodes CVSSLQTVNYGYTF.

The V gene is TRBV7-9, the J gene TRBJ1-2, with 10 bases lining up with TRBD1. There are 15 residues in the CDR3. J was trimmed by 8 bases and V by 5 bases; bases with no gene match: 11. Germline assignment: CDR1 SEHNR and CDR2 FQNEAQ (reference sequence). CDR3 protein: CASSLGTGAPYGYTF. The CDR3 DNA follows: TGTGCCAGCAGCCTGGGGACAGGGGCTCCTTACGGCTACACCTTC.

The rearrangement uses TRBV4-3 and TRBJ2-3, with D possibly matching TRBD1 (7 bases). The CDR3 runs 20 residues. V gave up 1 base and J gave up 0 bases, with 23 bases separating them. Germline-derived CDR1 and CDR2 are LGHNA and YSLEER. CDR3 sequence reads: CASSQVLGGQTGKSTDTQYF. In nucleotides, the CDR3 is TGCGCCAGCAGCCAAGTTCTCGGGGGACAGACAGGGAAGAGCACAGATACGCAGTATTTT.

The table lists this clone with a count of one. This chain joins TRBV9 and TRBJ1-2, with D possibly being TRBD1 (5 bases). V was trimmed by 0 bases and J by 5 bases, leaving 20 bases between them. Germline assignment: CDR1 SGDLS and CDR2 YYNGEE. This CDR3 region has 17 residues. The CDR3 region is CASSVEGDNWGLYGYTF. In DNA form, the CDR3 reads TGTGCCAGCAGCGTAGAAGGGGATAATTGGGGATTATATGGCTACACCTTC. Full variable domain (rest looked up from reference TRBV9 and TRBJ1-2): DSGVTQTPKHLITATGQRVTLRCSPRSGDLSVYWYQQSLDQGLQFLIQYYNGEERAKGNILERFSAQQFPDLHSELNLSSLELGDSALYFCASSVEGDNWGLYGYTFGSGTRLTVV.

The CDR3 region is CASSYSGEAREAFF. The DNA for the CDR3 is TGTGCCAGCAGTTACTCCGGAGAGGCACGAGAAGCTTTCTTT. The chain employs TRBV6-5 and TRBJ1-1; D not certain. CDR3 length equals 14 residues. Germline CDR1 is MNHEY and CDR2 is SVGAGI. V lost 0 bases, J lost 8 bases, and 13 bases lay in between.

The chain uses TRBV9 and TRBJ2-5, with TRBD2 identical over 9 bases. The germline gives CDR1 SGDLS, CDR2 YYNGEE. This CDR3 spans 18 amino acids. The ends lost 3 bases at V and 4 bases at J; junction bases unmatched: 16. In nucleotides, the CDR3 is TGTGCCAGCAGCGAGGGGAGGTTGGCGGGAGGGAGTCCAGAGACCCAGTACTTC. This encodes CASSEGRLAGGSPETQYF. Using reference TRBV9 and TRBJ2-5 for the parts outside the CDR3, the full variable domain is DSGVTQTPKHLITATGQRVTLRCSPRSGDLSVYWYQQSLDQGLQFLIQYYNGEERAKGNILERFSAQQFPDLHSELNLSSLELGDSALYFCASSEGRLAGGSPETQYFGPGTRLLVL.

The rearrangement links TRBV25-1 to TRBJ2-3; possibly TRBD2 for D (5 bases). The germline V gene has CDR1 MGHDK and CDR2 SYGVNS. Trimming shortened V by 6 bases and J by 1 base, and 20 bases separated the two germline ends. The CDR3 covers 17 residues. The CDR3 region is CASRGRYAERGTDTQYF. CDR3 in DNA: TGTGCCAGCAGAGGGAGATACGCTGAGAGGGGCACAGATACGCAGTATTTT.

The V call is TRBV6-4, the J call TRBJ1-2; 7 positions agree with TRBD1. The CDR3 loop spans 17 amino acids. Germline CDR1 is MRHNA and CDR2 is SNTAGT. The junction had 15 bases not matched to a gene; V was cut back by 3 bases and J by 5 bases. DNA for the CDR3: TGTGCCAGCAGTGAGCGGGGCAGGGGGATTGTGTCTTATGGCTACACCTTC. This sequence encodes CASSERGRGIVSYGYTF.

V is TRBV5-1 and J is TRBJ2-1; TRBD2 aligns across 10 bases. The CDR3 has 16 amino acids. The junction had 9 bases not matched to a gene; V was cut back by 4 bases and J by 5 bases. Germline values: CDR1 SGHRS, CDR2 YFSETQ. Here the CDR3 DNA reads TGCGCCAGCAGCATCGTGCTAGCGGGAGTTAACAATGAGCAGTTCTTC. Translating gives CASSIVLAGVNNEQFF. Full variable domain (missing parts from reference TRBV5-1 and TRBJ2-1): KAGVTQTPRYLIKTRGQQVTLSCSPISGHRSVSWYQQTPGQGLQFLFEYFSETQRNKGNFPGRFSGRQFSNSRSEMNVSTLELGDSALYLCASSIVLAGVNNEQFFGPGTRLTVL.